Below, 16 T cell receptor beta chains from the same sample are listed, as sequenced in a study of blood T cell repertoires in COVID-19. Produced via immunoSEQ multiplex PCR; TCRdb's table is partial and in-frame only. This sample has over 150,000 clones, with about 80% found just once. Sequenced sample: PBMCs or T cells enriched from blood (not recorded which). The source is a man aged 40-49 years who had recovered from COVID-19.

V gene TRBV28 combines with J gene TRBJ2-5; D is possibly TRBD1 (6 bases). The V and J ends lost 3 bases and 4 bases respectively, with 12 bases between them. There are 14 residues in the CDR3. Per germline, CDR1 MDHEN and CDR2 SYDVKM. The CDR3, as DNA: TGTGCCAGCAGTTTGGTAGGCAGGGGAGAGACCCAGTACTTC. It encodes CASSLVGRGETQYF.

This chain connects TRBV10-2 to TRBJ1-5, with D hard to call. This CDR3 has 14 amino acids. V gave up 0 bases and J gave up 9 bases, with 12 bases separating them. The germline V gene encodes CDR1 WSHSY and CDR2 SAAADI. CDR3 amino acids: CASSESSREGPQHF. The CDR3, as DNA: TGCGCCAGCAGTGAGTCGTCGAGGGAGGGGCCCCAGCATTTT.

The J gene is TRBJ2-5, the V gene TRBV5-4; tentative D call: TRBD1 (5 bases). Between the trimmed V and J ends, which lost 2 bases and 2 bases, there was a span of 10 bases. Germline V gene sequence: CDR1 SGHNT, CDR2 YYREEE (reference sequence). The CDR3 is 14 amino acids. The CDR3 bases are TGTGCCAGCAGCTTTGCCCAGGGACAAGAGACCCAGTACTTC. It codes for CASSFAQGQETQYF. Full variable domain (remainder filled in from reference TRBV5-4 and TRBJ2-5): ETGVTQSPTHLIKTRGQQVTLRCSSQSGHNTVSWYQQALGQGPQFIFQYYREEENGRGNFPPRFSGLQFPNYSSELNVNALELDDSALYLCASSFAQGQETQYFGPGTRLLVL.

Details on this clone: Other DNA sequences of this sample code for an identical CDR3. The genes are TRBV19 and TRBJ2-7, with 9 bases that match TRBD1. The germline V gene encodes CDR1 LNHDA and CDR2 SQIVND (reference sequence). V trimming: 4 bases; J trimming: 4 bases; junction bases outside the gene matches: 2. The CDR3 sequence is 13 residues long. The CDR3 DNA is TGTGCCAGTAGTACAGGACAGGGGTACGAGCAGTACTTC. Residues: CASSTGQGYEQYF. Filled out from reference TRBV19 and TRBJ2-7, the complete variable domain reads DGGITQSPKYLFRKEGQNVTLSCEQNLNHDAMYWYRQDPGQGLRLIYYSQIVNDFQKGDIAEGYSVSREKKESFPLTVTSAQKNPTAFYLCASSTGQGYEQYFGPGTRLTVT.

The chain recombines TRBV19 with TRBJ1-1, with TRBD1 as a possible D gene (5 bases). Trimming took off 3 bases at V and 3 bases at J, with 14 bases between the two ends. CDR3 length equals 15 residues. Germline V CDR1 and CDR2: LNHDA, SQIVND (reference sequence). For the CDR3, the DNA is TGTGCCAGTAGTATCAGGAGGGGAGGGGACACTGAAGCTTTCTTT. Protein: CASSIRRGGDTEAFF. The entire variable domain, with the rest obtained from reference TRBV19 and TRBJ1-1, is as follows: DGGITQSPKYLFRKEGQNVTLSCEQNLNHDAMYWYRQDPGQGLRLIYYSQIVNDFQKGDIAEGYSVSREKKESFPLTVTSAQKNPTAFYLCASSIRRGGDTEAFFGQGTRLTVV.

The V and J genes are TRBV5-1 and TRBJ1-4, with 8 bases matching TRBD1. The CDR3 consists of 13 residues. After removal of 5 bases from V and 8 bases from J, the junction contained 5 bases not matched to a gene. Germline-derived CDR1 and CDR2 are SGHRS and YFSETQ. In DNA, the CDR3 is TGCGCCAGCAGGCTAGGGGACAGGGAAAAACTGTTTTTT. This encodes CASRLGDREKLFF.

This clone was detected once. This sequence joins TRBV19 and TRBJ1-2; perhaps TRBD1 as D (6 bases). The V gene lost 10 bases and the J gene lost 3 bases, with 12 bases spanning the gap. Germline values: CDR1 LNHDA, CDR2 SQIVND (reference sequence). The CDR3 contains 12 residues. This CDR3 reads CATQDRYYGYTF. The DNA for the CDR3 is TGTGCCACCCAGGACAGATACTATGGCTACACCTTC.

This clone occurred a few times. This chain uses TRBV4-2 with TRBJ2-7; perhaps TRBD1 as D (6 bases). Between the trimmed V and J ends, which lost 1 base and 1 base, there was a span of 14 bases. This CDR3 spans 16 amino acids. Germline CDR1 is LGHNA and CDR2 is YNFKEQ. Here the CDR3 DNA reads TGTGCCAGCAGCCAAGCTGAGGGGCAGGGGTCCTACGAGCAGTACTTC. Its protein is CASSQAEGQGSYEQYF.

V usage is TRBV5-4 and J usage is TRBJ2-7; TRBD1 matches at 7 bases. Per the germline V gene, CDR1 is SGHNT and CDR2 is YYREEE (reference sequence). The CDR3 has 16 amino acids. Unmatched junction bases numbered 9, after V lost 3 bases and J lost 0 bases. The chain's CDR3 is CASSSAGGFDSYEQYF. The CDR3, as DNA: TGTGCCAGCAGCTCCGCAGGGGGATTCGACTCCTACGAGCAGTACTTC.

The chain uses TRBV7-2 and TRBJ1-1, with a weak D call TRBD1 (6 bases). The CDR3 runs to 12 residues. The V end was cut by 6 bases, the J end by 5 bases, with 10 bases between. Germline V gives CDR1 SGHTA, CDR2 FQGNSA. CDR3 in DNA: TGTGCCAGCAGAAATGGACAGACTGAAGCTTTCTTT. This codes for CASRNGQTEAFF.

The V call is TRBV19, the J call TRBJ2-1; TRBD2 matches at 14 bases. V shed 5 bases and J 7 bases; nucleotides not matched to a gene: 16. The CDR3 covers 19 residues. Germline-derived CDR1 and CDR2 are LNHDA and SQIVND (reference sequence). The CDR3 coding sequence is TGTGCCAGTAGTCTCGGACTAGCGGGGGGCTCCCTTAGGAGGAATGAGCAGTTCTTC. Translation gives CASSLGLAGGSLRRNEQFF.

J is TRBJ2-3 and V is TRBV6-5; the match to TRBD2 covers 9 bases. Trimming at V came to 8 bases and at J to 1 base, leaving 1 base not matched to a gene. The germline CDR1 and CDR2 sequences are MNHEY and SVGAGI. This CDR3 spans 13 amino acids. The DNA of the CDR3 is TGTGCCAGCGTAGCGGGGGGCACAGATACGCAGTATTTT. This gives the protein CASVAGGTDTQYF.

The chain is built from TRBV6-1 and TRBJ2-1; 9 bases match TRBD1. This CDR3 contains 20 residues. CDR1 and CDR2 from the germline V gene are MNHNS and SASEGT. J lost 4 bases, V lost 2 bases, and 18 bases had no gene match. The CDR3 DNA reads TGTGCCAGCAGTGAAAAGGGGGATGGGACAGGGATTATCATTTACAATGAGCAGTTCTTC. Protein product: CASSEKGDGTGIIIYNEQFF.

This clone was seen a single time. The rearrangement links TRBV6-4 to TRBJ1-1, with 9 bases fitting TRBD1. Germline V CDR1 and CDR2: MRHNA, SNTAGT. J was trimmed by 0 bases and V by 9 bases; bases with no gene match: 11. This CDR3 spans 16 amino acids. The CDR3 nucleotides read TGTGCCAGACACTATGCTACAGGGGGCTTGAACACTGAAGCTTTCTTT. Amino acids: CARHYATGGLNTEAFF.

The chain joins TRBV7-8 to TRBJ2-5, with 10 bases that match TRBD1. There are 15 residues in the CDR3. Unmatched junction bases numbered 7, after V lost 4 bases and J lost 5 bases. Germline V CDR1 and CDR2: SGHVS, FQNEAQ. DNA of the CDR3: TGTGCCAGCAGCTGGACAGGGGGAAGCAGGGAGACCCAGTACTTC. This sequence encodes CASSWTGGSRETQYF.

J is TRBJ2-1 and V is TRBV5-1; 12 nucleotides agree with TRBD1. V trimming: 5 bases; J trimming: 9 bases; junction bases outside the gene matches: 12. The germline gives CDR1 SGHRS, CDR2 YFSETQ. The CDR3 has 16 residues. CDR3 loop: CASRRYPGQGAGEQFF. The DNA for the CDR3 is TGCGCCAGCAGGCGATATCCGGGACAGGGGGCCGGTGAGCAGTTCTTC.